One sample yielded the 27 T cell receptor beta chains listed below, sequenced in a study of OX40 agonist ivuxolimab in advanced cancers. Profiling relied on immunoSEQ multiplex PCR, and the TCRdb table lists in-frame clones only, not all of them. The table shows about 77,000 clones, with 85% to 95% occurring only once. The sequencing here drew on CD4+ or CD8+ T cells sorted from blood, taken in a trial of the OX40 agonist ivuxolimab. These receptors came from an adult with an advanced solid tumor such as melanoma, head and neck, liver or kidney cancer.

The rearrangement joins TRBV27 to TRBJ2-3; TRBD2 aligns across 10 bases. This CDR3 is built from 14 residues. V was pared by 3 bases and J by 10 bases, with 7 bases of the junction left unmatched. CDR1 is MNHEY and CDR2 is SMNVEV in the germline V gene (reference sequence). CDR3 bases: TGTGCCAGCAGTTTGAGTCTAGCGGGAGTCCCGCAGTATTTT. Translated: CASSLSLAGVPQYF.

J is TRBJ2-5 and V is TRBV7-2; the D is unclear. CDR3 length: 16 amino acids. Trimming cost V 4 bases and J 7 bases, with 22 bases left between them. Germline V CDR1 and CDR2: SGHTA, FQGNSA. The CDR3 is CASSSEPGPPVGTQYF. The CDR3 DNA reads as TGTGCCAGCAGCTCAGAACCGGGTCCTCCTGTCGGGACCCAGTACTTC.

V and J are TRBV28 and TRBJ2-3; TRBD2 matches at 8 bases. The germline V gene encodes CDR1 MDHEN and CDR2 SYDVKM. This CDR3 comprises 11 residues. Losses at the gene ends were 11 bases for V and 14 bases for J; bases not matched to a gene: 12. In DNA, the CDR3 is TGTGCCTCCTATTTAGCGGGGCGCATGTATTTT. It translates to CASYLAGRMYF.

This chain connects TRBV7-3 to TRBJ1-2, with 7 bases that match TRBD1. Unmatched junction bases numbered 8, after V lost 5 bases and J lost 5 bases. The CDR3 is 14 residues long. The germline CDR1 and CDR2 sequences are SGHTA and FQGTGA. CDR3 DNA: TGTGCCAGCAGCCCCACCGGGACAGTATATGGCTACACCTTC. It translates to CASSPTGTVYGYTF.

The V and J genes are TRBV18 and TRBJ2-7; D perhaps matches TRBD2 (5 bases). The CDR3 is 13 amino acids. Trimming shortened V by 8 bases and J by 1 base, and 12 bases separated the two germline ends. CDR1 and CDR2 from the germline V gene are KGHSH and LQKENI. The CDR3 nucleotides read TGTGCCAGCCACCCCGGAGGTTCCTACGAGCAGTACTTC. Translation gives CASHPGGSYEQYF.

The gene calls are TRBV5-1 and TRBJ2-5; D is unclear. V lost 0 bases to trimming and J lost 2 bases, with 8 bases between them. From germline, CDR1 is SGHRS and CDR2 YFSETQ. The CDR3 is 14 amino acids. The CDR3 here is CASSLGWKQETQYF. CDR3 bases: TGCGCCAGCAGCTTGGGGTGGAAACAAGAGACCCAGTACTTC.

The chain is built from TRBV9 and TRBJ2-2, with D uncertain. Germline V gives CDR1 SGDLS, CDR2 YYNGEE. V dropped 4 bases and J dropped 4 bases, with 17 bases sitting between them. CDR3 length: 16 residues. DNA of the CDR3: TGTGCCAGCAGCACGCTCCGGACGGATCTCACCGGGGAGCTGTTTTTT. This codes for CASSTLRTDLTGELFF.

The V and J genes are TRBV9 and TRBJ1-2; 12 nucleotides match TRBD1. Germline V gene data show CDR1 as SGDLS and CDR2 as YYNGEE. This CDR3 region has 13 residues. V lost 4 bases, J lost 7 bases, and 2 bases stayed unmatched. For the CDR3, the DNA is TGTGCCAGCAGCCGGGACAGGGGGCTTGGCTACACCTTC. Translated, it gives CASSRDRGLGYTF. Full variable domain (rest looked up from reference TRBV9 and TRBJ1-2): DSGVTQTPKHLITATGQRVTLRCSPRSGDLSVYWYQQSLDQGLQFLIQYYNGEERAKGNILERFSAQQFPDLHSELNLSSLELGDSALYFCASSRDRGLGYTFGSGTRLTVV.

J is TRBJ2-1 and V is TRBV7-3; the match to TRBD1 covers 8 bases. V dropped 5 bases and J dropped 9; count of bases not matched to a gene: 3. Looked up from germline, CDR1 is SGHTA and CDR2 is FQGTGA. The CDR3 extends over 12 amino acids. As DNA, the CDR3 is TGTGCCAGCAGCGAACAGGGGGGTGAGCAGTTCTTC. This codes for CASSEQGGEQFF.

This chain joins TRBV7-3 and TRBJ2-3, with TRBD1 as a possible D gene (6 bases). The V end lost 3 bases, the J end lost 2 bases, and 9 bases lay between the germline ends. CDR1 and CDR2 (germline): SGHTA, FQGTGA. The CDR3 is 14 amino acids. Here the CDR3 reads CASSFGQLTDTQYF. The CDR3, as DNA: TGTGCCAGCAGCTTTGGACAGCTCACAGATACGCAGTATTTT. Looking up the rest from reference TRBV7-3 and TRBJ2-3 gives the full variable domain: GAGVSQTPSNKVTEKGKYVELRCDPISGHTALYWYRQSLGQGPEFLIYFQGTGAADDSGLPNDRFFAVRPEGSVSTLKIQRTERGDSAVYLCASSFGQLTDTQYFGPGTRLTVL.

The gene calls are TRBV5-1 and TRBJ1-5; unclear D gene. The V gene's germline CDR1 is SGHRS and CDR2 YFSETQ. The CDR3 runs 14 residues. Trimming removed 2 bases at V and 1 base at J, with 7 bases between. The CDR3 region has the DNA TGCGCCAGCAGCTTCGGCGGGAGCAATCAGCCCCAGCATTTT. Residues: CASSFGGSNQPQHF.

The rearrangement links TRBV7-9 to TRBJ2-7; a possible D gene is TRBD1 (6 bases). The germline CDR1 and CDR2 sequences are SEHNR and FQNEAQ (reference sequence). The CDR3 runs to 13 residues. CDR3 sequence (DNA): TGTGCTAGTGGTGGAACAGGGAAATACGAGCAGTACTTC. Encoded protein: CASGGTGKYEQYF. Using reference TRBV7-9 and TRBJ2-7 for the parts outside the CDR3, the full variable domain is DTGVSQNPRHKITKRGQNVTFRCDPISEHNRLYWYRQTLGQGPEFLTYFQNEAQLEKSRLLSDRFSAERPKGSFSTLEIQRTEQGDSAMYLCASGGTGKYEQYFGPGTRLTVT.

This rearrangement joins TRBV21-1 to TRBJ2-7. TRBV21-1 is annotated as a pseudogene. There are 19 residues in the CDR3. The CDR3 region is CASSKPLRGGPKVAYEQYF. The DNA for the CDR3 is TGTGCCAGCAGCAAACCCCTCCGGGGCGGACCGAAGGTCGCCTACGAGCAGTACTTC.

This clone was recorded only once. The rearrangement links TRBV11-2 to TRBJ2-2; 10 nucleotides line up with TRBD2. The germline V gene encodes CDR1 SGHAT and CDR2 FQNNGV. V was clipped by 6 bases and J by 7 bases; unmatched bases: 8. CDR3 size: 15 residues. CDR3 DNA: TGTGCCAGCAGATTACTAGCGGGAATGGGCGGGGAGCTGTTTTTT. This translates into CASRLLAGMGGELFF.

The chain joins TRBV14 to TRBJ1-1, with D unclear. The V end was cut by 0 bases, the J end by 8 bases, with 10 bases between. The CDR3 has 13 residues. The germline CDR1 and CDR2 sequences are SGHDN and FVKESK. The DNA for the CDR3 is TGTGCCAGCAGCCAAGATTGGTACCAGGAAGCTTTCTTT. It translates to CASSQDWYQEAFF. Combining the CDR3 with reference TRBV14 and TRBJ1-1 gives the whole variable domain EAGVTQFPSHSVIEKGQTVTLRCDPISGHDNLYWYRRVMGKEIKFLLHFVKESKQDESGMPNNRFLAERTGGTYSTLKVQPAELEDSGVYFCASSQDWYQEAFFGQGTRLTVV.

This chain uses TRBV7-9 with TRBJ1-3; maybe TRBD1 (5 bases). CDR1 and CDR2 (germline): SEHNR, FQNEAQ (reference sequence). The CDR3 contains 15 residues. V lost 1 base and J 2 bases, leaving 9 bases between the germline ends. The CDR3 DNA sequence: TGTGCCAGCAGCTTAGGCGGGACGGCTGGAAACACCATATATTTT. This encodes CASSLGGTAGNTIYF.

The J gene is TRBJ1-1, the V gene TRBV11-2, with D perhaps TRBD1 (6 bases). V dropped 7 bases and J dropped 7 bases, with 16 bases sitting between them. The germline V gene has CDR1 SGHAT and CDR2 FQNNGV. The CDR3 has 13 residues. CDR3 amino acids: CASTLIGGLEAFF. The CDR3 nucleotides are TGTGCCAGCACCCTAATCGGGGGCCTTGAAGCTTTCTTT.

The chain combines TRBV10-3 with TRBJ2-7, with TRBD1 identical over 10 bases. The CDR3 runs to 17 residues. Trimming removed 0 bases from V and 4 bases from J; junction bases left unmatched: 9. Germline CDR1 is ENHRY and CDR2 is SYGVKD. CDR3 protein: CAISESTRDRGGYEQYF. CDR3 DNA: TGTGCCATCAGTGAGTCGACCCGGGACAGGGGAGGGTACGAGCAGTACTTC.

The gene calls are TRBV28 and TRBJ2-7, with TRBD2 matching 8 bases. V lost 4 bases, J lost 3 bases, and 8 bases stayed unmatched. The CDR3 spans 15 residues. Per germline, CDR1 MDHEN and CDR2 SYDVKM. For the CDR3, the DNA is TGTGCCAGCAGTTCCCCGGGACTAGGGAGCTACGAGCAGTACTTC. Protein product: CASSSPGLGSYEQYF.

The V call is TRBV4-3, the J call TRBJ1-5; D is uncertain. Germline CDR1 and CDR2: LGHNA and YSLEER. The CDR3 extends over 14 amino acids. Trimming cost V 0 bases and J 4 bases, with 7 bases left between them. CDR3 in DNA: TGCGCCAGCAGCCAAGATCTGGGAAATCAGCCCCAGCATTTT. Its protein product is CASSQDLGNQPQHF.

This clone was seen once. The rearrangement uses TRBV28 and TRBJ2-3; D call uncertain. V was shortened by 6 bases and J by 1 base, with 8 bases between the two germline ends. Germline V lookup: CDR1 MDHEN, CDR2 SYDVKM. This CDR3 is built from 13 residues. In DNA, the CDR3 is TGTGCCAGCAGGTTCCCCGGCACAGATACGCAGTATTTT. Its translation: CASRFPGTDTQYF.

This clone was seen more than once but under ten times. The chain combines TRBV25-1 with TRBJ2-7, with D unresolved. Germline V gene lookup returns CDR1 MGHDK and CDR2 SYGVNS. V was shortened by 3 bases and J by 3 bases, with 6 bases between the two germline ends. This CDR3 region has 12 residues. The CDR3 nucleotides read TGTGCCAGCAGTGATTCGGTCTACGAGCAGTACTTC. This translates into CASSDSVYEQYF.

The gene calls are TRBV7-3 and TRBJ2-1; D unclear. CDR1 is SGHTA, CDR2 FQGTGA, per germline. V was pared by 2 bases and J by 12 bases, with 14 bases between. The CDR3 has 13 residues. DNA of the CDR3: TGTGCCAGCAGCTTAGGGCCTACAATGAGGCAGTTCTTC. Translation gives CASSLGPTMRQFF.

The J gene is TRBJ1-4, the V gene TRBV15; D uncertain. CDR1 and CDR2 from the germline V gene are LNHNV and YYDKDF (reference sequence). This CDR3 has 15 residues. V was shortened by 0 bases and J by 3 bases, with 8 bases between the two germline ends. This CDR3 is CATSRERQPNEKLFF. DNA for the CDR3: TGTGCCACCAGCAGAGAGAGGCAGCCTAATGAAAAACTGTTTTTT.

The chain has TRBV30 and TRBJ1-5; D remains unclear. This CDR3 has 13 amino acids. From germline, CDR1 is GTSNPN and CDR2 SVGIG (reference sequence). V lost 4 bases to trimming and J lost 4 bases, with 11 bases between them. The CDR3 here is CAWNLAPNQPQHF. CDR3 bases: TGTGCCTGGAATTTGGCCCCTAATCAGCCCCAGCATTTT.

The chain employs TRBV5-4 and TRBJ2-2, with 7 bases aligning to TRBD1. The germline V gene encodes CDR1 SGHNT and CDR2 YYREEE (reference sequence). CDR3 size: 14 residues. V lost 4 bases to trimming and J lost 7 bases; unmatched junction nucleotides: 7. CDR3 bases: TGTGCCAGCAGCAAAGACAGGGTTGGCGGGGAGCTGTTTTTT. This gives the protein CASSKDRVGGELFF.

This clone was counted only a few times. The chain recombines TRBV5-4 with TRBJ2-1; D gene uncertain. V dropped 0 bases and J dropped 9 bases, with 7 bases sitting between them. This CDR3 is 12 amino acids long. Per germline, CDR1 SGHNT and CDR2 YYREEE (reference sequence). CDR3 region: CASSLVQTEQFF. The CDR3 DNA follows: TGTGCCAGCAGCTTGGTGCAAACTGAGCAGTTCTTC. The whole variable domain, remainder taken from reference TRBV5-4 and TRBJ2-1, is ETGVTQSPTHLIKTRGQQVTLRCSSQSGHNTVSWYQQALGQGPQFIFQYYREEENGRGNFPPRFSGLQFPNYSSELNVNALELDDSALYLCASSLVQTEQFFGPGTRLTVL.